Listed here are 4 T cell receptor beta chains from one sample, sequenced in a study of blood T cell repertoires in COVID-19 (dated by TCRdb to 2018 to 2020). Libraries were made using the immunoSEQ multiplex PCR assay. In its TCRdb copy, this immuneACCESS table keeps in-frame sequences only and misses some clones. Where compared with another copy, unresolved V genes explain less than half of these, and the others have no known cause. Here the sample has about 170,000 clones; about nine tenths occur a single time. The biggest ten clones account for 4.5% to 5% of the sample. The sequencing input was peripheral blood. Receptor source: a man aged 30-40 years with COVID-19, enrolled during active disease.

The chain has TRBV4-3 and TRBJ1-6; TRBD1 might be the D (6 bases). CDR1 LGHNA and CDR2 YSLEER come from the germline V gene. This CDR3 has 16 amino acids. V shed 0 bases and J shed 9 bases, with 15 bases lying between them. The DNA for the CDR3 is TGCGCCAGCAGCCAAGATAGACAGGCTTACTCTTCACCCCTCCACTTT. This codes for CASSQDRQAYSSPLHF.

This clone was detected once. This chain connects TRBV5-4 to TRBJ2-2, with TRBD2 as a possible D gene (7 bases). Trimming removed 6 bases from V and 4 bases from J, with 10 bases in between. CDR1 is SGHNT and CDR2 is YYREEE in the germline V gene (reference sequence). The CDR3 is made up of 13 amino acids. The CDR3 loop is CASKRGGTGELFF. The DNA of the CDR3 is TGTGCCAGCAAAAGGGGGGGCACCGGGGAGCTGTTTTTT. Supplemented by reference TRBV5-4 and TRBJ2-2, the full variable domain reads ETGVTQSPTHLIKTRGQQVTLRCSSQSGHNTVSWYQQALGQGPQFIFQYYREEENGRGNFPPRFSGLQFPNYSSELNVNALELDDSALYLCASKRGGTGELFFGEGSRLTVL.

The chain combines TRBV28 with TRBJ1-5; D perhaps matches TRBD1 (5 bases). The germline V and J ends were trimmed by 3 bases and 6 bases, with 15 bases remaining between them. CDR1 is MDHEN, CDR2 SYDVKM, per germline. The CDR3 is 15 amino acids. CDR3 in amino acids: CASSFAGRGGQPQHF. CDR3 DNA: TGTGCCAGCAGTTTTGCAGGGCGGGGGGGTCAGCCCCAGCATTTT.

J is TRBJ1-6 and V is TRBV28; D may be TRBD1 (6 bases). In germline, CDR1 is MDHEN, CDR2 SYDVKM. This CDR3 contains 14 residues. V lost 6 bases to trimming and J lost 6 bases, with 12 bases between them. CDR3 nucleotides: TGTGCCAGCAGGCCGGACAGACTTAATTCACCCCTCCACTTT. Protein product: CASRPDRLNSPLHF.